This T cell receptor (beta chain) originates from a study of cytomegalovirus exposure and HLA in healthy donors (dated by TCRdb to about 2017). Study-level background: An earlier analysis of some 500 of the donors reported 250 to 300 Gb of sequence data and 100 million to 130 million unique TCR beta sequences from around 200 million T cells. Among 300 to 500 genotyped donors of the cohort, an average of approximately 240,000 unique TCR beta nucleotide sequences was sequenced per donor, of which 15% to 20% were non-productive. Typing coverage differed by locus: A, B, C, DRB1 and DQB1 were typed in about 620-630 donors, DQA1 in about 500, DPA1 in over 600, and DPB1 in around 440. The study was designed to test whether signatures of past pathogen exposure could be identified by cataloging public T cell receptors. Donor age, sex, ethnicity and CMV serostatus were collected together with the repertoire data. An early release that covered about 600 HLA-typed donors contained about 300 gigabases of sequencing data and approximately 85 million unique TCR sequences. To decide whether each TCR beta V gene segment behaved as functional or pseudogenic, an earlier analysis of some 600 of the donors relied on high-throughput TCR beta sequencing. In a later genetic analysis, genome-wide SNP genotypes for about three fifths of the 666 donors were used, and that subset was treated as a discovery cohort. The study profiled the T cell repertoires of 500 to 800 subjects by immunosequencing and related them to cytomegalovirus serostatus. Every discovery cohort repertoire had been produced on one sequencing platform. A later analysis re-analyzed previously published TCR beta repertoires from roughly 690 donors and added high-resolution HLA genotyping to study TCR occurrence patterns. Both class I and class II loci were covered by HLA typing, at four-digit resolution. Among the approximately 400 genotyped donors, approximately 82% belonged to the genetic ancestry cluster associated with self-reported Caucasian donors. Besides the first cohort of hundreds of subjects, a separate validation cohort made up of over 100 different subjects was used. High-throughput TCR immunosequencing, statistical association of individual TCRs with disease status, and machine learning were combined to predict cytomegalovirus infection status. The later analysis used no new phenotypic data to find candidate immune exposures, relying instead on TCR beta sequences and their occurrence across donors. Five DR-DQ haplotypes were treated as single units for association and clustering because of strong linkage in the cohort. What the authors observed across the whole study: Immune exposure information for the cohort was limited to CMV serostatus. In a later analysis, HLA-associated TCR beta chains were found to be more clonally expanded and to have lower generation probabilities than equally common non-associated chains. A later analysis associated 16,951 TCR beta sequences with specific HLA alleles at a false discovery rate of 0.05. Assigning TCR associations to individual alleles was difficult when HLA alleles, especially DR and DQ, strongly co-occurred. While some public TCRs were present in many individuals, most TCR sequences turned up only very rarely across donors. In the study, approximately 150 TCR beta chains were listed as associated with cytomegalovirus. The authors suggested that the approach could potentially be extended to other disease states and immunological phenotypes. Because some donors lacked HLA typing at each locus, the association tests relied only on the typed subset. In a later analysis, several top co-occurrence clusters were reported to appear linked to parvovirus B19, influenza, CMV and Epstein-Barr virus. In an earlier analysis of roughly 500 of the donors, most TCR beta V segments appeared in productive rearrangements about 90% or about 30% of the time, broadly matching IMGT annotations. Some IMGT-functional V segments, including TRBV6-2 and TRBV6-3, could not be told apart with the 87-base-pair reads, so those segments were excluded. The presence/absence analyses assumed that sequencing depth was roughly uniform across donors, and that assumption may not be true. Cytomegalovirus status was reported to be diagnosed by the classifier with high specificity and sensitivity in both the original and validation cohorts. Most CMV-associated TCR beta chains appeared to be HLA-restricted in a later analysis, and the HLA associations seemed to be driven largely by CMV exposure. According to a later genetic analysis, donors in an Asian-associated ancestry cluster had fewer N-insertions in productive TCRs than the approximately 710-donor mean. Because counts were too low, 15 to 20 rarely observed V segments, including chromosome 9 orphons, were left out of the earlier analysis of 587 of the donors. A further reported finding was that TCR beta sequences accurately predicted the HLA-A and HLA-B alleles for most subjects in the first cohort. Linkage disequilibrium might explain the correlated functional status among segregating V segments, but an unknown experimental factor could not be excluded. In a later genetic analysis, a missense DCLRE1C variant was associated with V-gene and J-gene trimming of TCR beta chains, and the association was replicated in an independent cohort. Three of the identified cytomegalovirus-associated TCR beta chains were confirmed in vitro to be specific for cytomegalovirus antigens. The sequencing pipeline was judged likely to have produced a cluster of highly shared sequence variants as a technical artifact. According to a later analysis, TCR association rates differed among HLA loci, with DRB1 alleles showing the most associated TCRs and HLA-C alleles showing the fewest. This cohort had only TCR beta chains sequenced, and the lack of alpha or paired-chain data limited which features could be detected.

Taken from cysteine to phenylalanine, the CDR3 has 12 residues. Just the 36-base CDR3 DNA is kept, in frame starting at base 1. V is reduced by 6 bases and J by 2 bases, leaving a spacing of 8 bases between them. Based on the germline V gene, the CDR1 and CDR2 sequences are LGHNT and FRNRAP. Library preparation employed the immunoSEQ multiplex PCR assay. For the multiplex PCR, a mixture combining 60 forward primers for TCR Vbeta segments and 13 reverse primers for TCR Jbeta segments was used. The CDR3 region of rearranged TCR beta genes was amplified from genomic DNA with a multiplex PCR assay. The Illumina HiSeq System was used to sequence the amplified TCR beta libraries as 87-base-pair reads. Turning to the authors' computational methods: Across the roughly 670 repertoires, a later analysis counted 75 million to 90 million unique TCR beta chains, 9.5 million to 12 million of which were shared by at least two donors. Raw reads were error-corrected and collapsed into unique sequences by a nearest-neighbor algorithm in which closely related sequences were merged to remove PCR and sequencing errors. Alignment of CDR3 sequences to IMGT reference sequences was used to assign V, D and J gene segments. Each retained sequence needed at least a six-nucleotide match to both a V gene segment and a J gene segment. Rearrangements were classified as productive when the CDR3 lacked stop codons and remained in frame with V and J, and all other rearrangements were classified as non-productive. Following IMGT convention, CDR3 was defined as the stretch from the second conserved V-encoded cysteine up to the conserved J-encoded phenylalanine. In an earlier analysis of more than 550 of the donors, sequences lacking an unambiguous match to a single V gene segment were excluded. In an earlier analysis of 587 of the donors, V segments were called functional above 56.7% productive rearrangements and were called segregating when the between-donor standard deviation exceeded 5%. A statistical classification framework was built for diagnosing cytomegalovirus status from the catalog of TCR beta chain sequences. In a later analysis, V and J genes were assigned by comparing TCR nucleotide sequences against IMGT/GENE-DB human TR gene sequences. Using the TCRdist pipeline, a later analysis assigned CDR3 sequences along with most-parsimonious VDJ recombination scenarios. In a later analysis, every TCR beta chain was defined by the combination of its CDR3 amino acid sequence and its V-gene family, and reads without a unique V-gene family were dropped. As a way to deal with suspected cross-contamination and a sequencing artifact, a later analysis dropped 592 nucleotide sequences that were highly shared and had low generation probability. A later analysis calculated a clonal expansion index for each public chain from normalized within-repertoire ranks of inferred template counts. Generation probabilities in a later analysis came from a VDJ recombination model fitted to out-of-frame rearrangements, and those results were checked against IGoR. In a later analysis, hypergeometric tests were used to score TCR-TCR, TCR-HLA and TCR-CMV co-occurrence, with a repertoire-size bias correction applied to TCR pairs. To estimate false discovery rates, a later analysis permuted the HLA or CMV assignments 20 times. In a later analysis, co-occurring TCRs were grouped with DBSCAN, and TCRdist sequence similarity was added when clustering was performed within HLA-allele-positive subsets. Co-occurrence clustering excluded repertoires with fewer than 30,000 or more than 120,000 public chains, plus five with anomalous nucleotide sharing. TCRdb retrieved this table from immuneACCESS and kept in-frame rearrangements only. Not all clones are present; in checked studies, unresolved V genes account for under half, and no reason is known for the remainder. The D gene and trimming were derived from the DNA, and the V and J assignments and clone size from that table. In all, the sample holds under 150,000 clones, and about 64% of those were seen once. 2% to 3% of the sample is taken by the ten largest.

Note on this clone: It has no known antigen specificity. Base qualities are not recorded, but no much larger clone differs from it by a single base.

In total, more than 500 healthy bone marrow donors made up the cohort. At the time of sampling, every cohort member was nominally healthy, though immune exposures that went unrecorded were likely present. The donor tested CMV seronegative and was one of the 352 seronegative cohort members. Each donor provided a peripheral blood sample, and peripheral blood mononuclear cells were used for TCR beta sequencing. The Qiagen DNeasy Blood Extraction Kit was used to extract genomic DNA from the blood cell samples. The sequenced sample consisted of PBMCs. The sequence is built from TRBV12-5 and TRBJ2-7; the D gene is unclear. The TCR was taken from a woman in her thirties or forties in good health and CMV-seronegative. For the CDR3, the sequence is CASGLTAYEQYF. The nucleotides read TGTGCTAGTGGACTCACCGCCTACGAGCAGTACTTC.